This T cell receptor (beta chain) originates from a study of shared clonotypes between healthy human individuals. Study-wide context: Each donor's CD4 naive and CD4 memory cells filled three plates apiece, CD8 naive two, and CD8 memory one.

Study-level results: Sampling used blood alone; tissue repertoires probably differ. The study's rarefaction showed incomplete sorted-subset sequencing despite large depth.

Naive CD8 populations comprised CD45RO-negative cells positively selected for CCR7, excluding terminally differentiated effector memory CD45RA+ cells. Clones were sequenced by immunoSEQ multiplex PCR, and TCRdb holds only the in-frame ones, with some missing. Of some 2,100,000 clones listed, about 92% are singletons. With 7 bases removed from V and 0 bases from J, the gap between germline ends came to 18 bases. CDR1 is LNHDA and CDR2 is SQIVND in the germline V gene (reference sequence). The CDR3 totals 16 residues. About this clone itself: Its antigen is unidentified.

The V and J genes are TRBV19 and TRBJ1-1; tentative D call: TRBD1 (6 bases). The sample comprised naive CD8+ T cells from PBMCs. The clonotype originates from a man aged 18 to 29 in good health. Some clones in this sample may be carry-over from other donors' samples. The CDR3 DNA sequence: TGTGCCAGTATGTCAGCCCGACAGGCTCTGAACACTGAAGCTTTCTTT. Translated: CASMSARQALNTEAFF.